This T cell receptor beta chain was obtained from a study of T cells in Graves' hyperthyroidism and ophthalmopathy. This clonotype was detected many times. Its antigen is undetermined. This CDR3 has 12 amino acids. Germline lookup yields CDR1 LGHDT and CDR2 YNNKEL (reference sequence). Trimming took 1 base from V and 7 from J, leaving 5 bases between them. Points from the study as a whole: Blood shared most expanded thyroid clonotypes above 0.001.

Amplified TCR beta CDR3 regions derived from RNA transcripts. The TCR CDR3 first-round RT-PCR relied on the HTBI primer set. TCRdb re-called the multiplex PCR reads with MiXCR, one entry per CDR3 protein. The data contain under 200,000 distinct CDR3 sequences, 9.4% of them singletons. V and J are TRBV3-1 and TRBJ2-1; D not certain. Sequenced: blood. This receptor was obtained from a woman between 18 and 29 years old with Graves' hyperthyroidism that later progressed to Graves' ophthalmopathy. This chain's CDR3 is CASSQGTNEQFF. CDR3 coding DNA: TGTGCCAGCAGCCAAGGGACGAATGAGCAGTTCTTC.